Listed below are T cell receptor beta chains from one sample, sequenced in a study of T cell changes during pregnancy in multiple sclerosis. Repertoires were generated with immunoSEQ multiplex PCR, while TCRdb's copy carries only in-frame clones and drops some. This table holds about 47,000 clones, roughly 92% found once. The starting material was peripheral blood, obtained after pregnancy. The source is a female donor with multiple sclerosis, enrolled in a pregnancy study. CDR3s include the opening cysteine and the closing phenylalanine or tryptophan. D genes are given only for firm matches. Clone size, where shown, is once, few, many, or a class for clones that have expanded.

j_gene: TRBJ2-1; abundance: .; v_gene: TRBV19; d_gene: .; CDR3aa: CASSRTGNEQFF; CDR3nt: TGTGCCAGTAGTAGAACAGGAAATGAGCAGTTCTTC
j_gene: TRBJ2-2; abundance: .; v_gene: TRBV7-3; d_gene: .; CDR3aa: CASGSANTGELFF; CDR3nt: TGTGCCAGCGGCAGCGCGAACACCGGGGAGCTGTTTTTT
j_gene: TRBJ2-7; abundance: .; v_gene: TRBV28; d_gene: .; CDR3aa: CASSFPGLPYEQYF; CDR3nt: TGTGCCAGCAGTTTCCCGGGTCTCCCCTACGAGCAGTACTTC
j_gene: TRBJ1-2; abundance: .; v_gene: TRBV18; d_gene: TRBD1; CDR3aa: CASSPGQENYGYTF; CDR3nt: TGTGCCAGCTCACCCGGACAGGAGAACTATGGCTACACCTTC
j_gene: TRBJ1-2; abundance: few; v_gene: TRBV19; d_gene: .; CDR3aa: CASKRQNYGYTF; CDR3nt: TGTGCCAGTAAGAGACAGAACTATGGCTACACCTTC
j_gene: TRBJ1-3; abundance: .; v_gene: TRBV5-6; d_gene: TRBD1; CDR3aa: CASSLVRQGPGNTIYF; CDR3nt: TGTGCCAGCAGCTTGGTGAGACAGGGTCCTGGAAACACCATATATTTT
j_gene: TRBJ2-2; abundance: .; v_gene: TRBV5-5; d_gene: TRBD2; CDR3aa: CASSLDIRLAGGTGGELFF; CDR3nt: TGTGCCAGCAGCTTGGATATTAGGCTAGCGGGGGGAACTGGCGGGGAGCTGTTTTTT
j_gene: TRBJ2-7; abundance: .; v_gene: TRBV18; d_gene: .; CDR3aa: CASSPPGSPAYEQYF; CDR3nt: TGTGCCAGCTCACCACCGGGCAGCCCGGCCTACGAGCAGTACTTC
j_gene: TRBJ2-5; abundance: .; v_gene: TRBV30; d_gene: .; CDR3aa: CAWSVDSQETQYF; CDR3nt: TGTGCCTGGAGTGTGGACAGCCAAGAGACCCAGTACTTC
j_gene: TRBJ1-2; abundance: .; v_gene: TRBV5-5; d_gene: TRBD1; CDR3aa: CASRNAQGVWYGYTF; CDR3nt: TGTGCCAGCAGGAACGCCCAGGGGGTTTGGTATGGCTACACCTTC
j_gene: TRBJ1-3; abundance: .; v_gene: TRBV6-5; d_gene: .; CDR3aa: CASRDPEAGNTIYF; CDR3nt: TGTGCCAGCAGGGACCCGGAGGCTGGAAACACCATATATTTT
j_gene: TRBJ1-1; abundance: .; v_gene: TRBV19; d_gene: .; CDR3aa: CASSTDQDTEAFF; CDR3nt: TGTGCCAGTAGTACCGACCAGGACACTGAAGCTTTCTTT
j_gene: TRBJ1-1; abundance: .; v_gene: TRBV18; d_gene: .; CDR3aa: CASSPDNKNTEAFF; CDR3nt: TGTGCCAGCTCACCAGATAACAAGAACACTGAAGCTTTCTTT
j_gene: TRBJ2-1; abundance: .; v_gene: TRBV6-1; d_gene: TRBD1; CDR3aa: CASRGTGSNEQFF; CDR3nt: TGTGCCAGCAGGGGGACAGGGAGCAATGAGCAGTTCTTC
j_gene: TRBJ1-6; abundance: .; v_gene: TRBV9; d_gene: TRBD1; CDR3aa: CASSVEGGKNSPLHF; CDR3nt: TGTGCCAGCAGCGTAGAAGGGGGCAAGAATTCACCCCTCCACTTT
j_gene: TRBJ1-3; abundance: .; v_gene: TRBV7-2; d_gene: .; CDR3aa: CASSLVQGNTIYF; CDR3nt: TGTGCCAGCAGCTTGGTACAAGGAAACACCATATATTTT
j_gene: TRBJ2-5; abundance: .; v_gene: TRBV5-6; d_gene: .; CDR3aa: CASSLDFLETQYF; CDR3nt: TGTGCCAGCAGCTTAGACTTTCTGGAGACCCAGTACTTC
j_gene: TRBJ2-6; abundance: .; v_gene: TRBV6-1; d_gene: .; CDR3aa: CASTSVISGANVLTF; CDR3nt: TGTGCCAGCACCTCCGTAATCTCTGGGGCCAACGTCCTGACTTTC
j_gene: TRBJ2-3; abundance: .; v_gene: TRBV9; d_gene: TRBD2; CDR3aa: CASSETGGGGAQDTQYF; CDR3nt: TGTGCCAGCAGCGAGACCGGGGGCGGGGGGGCCCAAGATACGCAGTATTTT
j_gene: TRBJ2-5; abundance: .; v_gene: TRBV15; d_gene: .; CDR3aa: CATSRNPGGGETQYF; CDR3nt: TGTGCCACCAGCAGGAATCCGGGGGGCGGGGAGACCCAGTACTTC
j_gene: TRBJ2-3; abundance: .; v_gene: TRBV14; d_gene: .; CDR3aa: CASSPRGYTQYF; CDR3nt: TGTGCCAGCAGCCCCCGGGGATATACGCAGTATTTT
j_gene: TRBJ2-4; abundance: .; v_gene: TRBV19; d_gene: TRBD1; CDR3aa: CASSPDRVGTIQYF; CDR3nt: TGTGCCAGTAGTCCAGACAGGGTGGGCACCATTCAGTACTTC
j_gene: TRBJ2-3; abundance: .; v_gene: TRBV2; d_gene: .; CDR3aa: CASSEGGVLITDTQYF; CDR3nt: TGTGCCAGCAGTGAAGGCGGAGTCCTTATCACAGATACGCAGTATTTT
j_gene: TRBJ2-5; abundance: .; v_gene: TRBV5-1; d_gene: TRBD2; CDR3aa: CASSLSGGQETQYF; CDR3nt: TGCGCCAGCAGCTTGAGCGGGGGCCAAGAGACCCAGTACTTC
j_gene: TRBJ2-1; abundance: .; v_gene: TRBV4-3; d_gene: TRBD2; CDR3aa: CASSQDGTSGVYEQFF; CDR3nt: TGCGCCAGCAGCCAAGATGGGACTAGCGGGGTATATGAGCAGTTCTTC
j_gene: TRBJ1-3; abundance: .; v_gene: TRBV30; d_gene: .; CDR3aa: CATKRGIAGNTIYF; CDR3nt: TGTGCCACAAAACGGGGTATTGCTGGAAACACCATATATTTT
j_gene: TRBJ2-7; abundance: .; v_gene: TRBV10-2; d_gene: .; CDR3aa: CASRPGTSSYEQYF; CDR3nt: TGCGCCAGCAGACCCGGGACATCGAGCTACGAGCAGTACTTC
j_gene: TRBJ2-3; abundance: .; v_gene: TRBV4-2; d_gene: TRBD2; CDR3aa: CASSQSPSGGPYTSTDTQYF; CDR3nt: TGTGCCAGCAGCCAATCCCCTAGCGGGGGGCCCTATACTAGCACAGATACGCAGTATTTT
j_gene: TRBJ1-4; abundance: .; v_gene: TRBV7-9; d_gene: .; CDR3aa: CASSGQNRELFF; CDR3nt: TGTGCCAGCAGCGGACAGAACAGGGAACTGTTTTTT
j_gene: TRBJ2-7; abundance: .; v_gene: TRBV27; d_gene: .; CDR3aa: CASSGWADPNYEQYF; CDR3nt: TGTGCCAGCAGTGGTTGGGCCGACCCAAACTACGAGCAGTACTTC
j_gene: TRBJ2-7; abundance: .; v_gene: TRBV5-1; d_gene: TRBD2; CDR3aa: CASSFAGGYEQYF; CDR3nt: TGCGCCAGCAGCTTCGCGGGAGGCTACGAGCAGTACTTC
j_gene: TRBJ1-5; abundance: .; v_gene: TRBV7-9; d_gene: .; CDR3aa: CASSLWGQPQHF; CDR3nt: TGTGCCAGCAGCTTATGGGGCCAGCCCCAGCATTTT
j_gene: TRBJ1-5; abundance: .; v_gene: TRBV6-6; d_gene: .; CDR3aa: CASSYSRRGSNQPQHF; CDR3nt: TGTGCCAGCAGTTACTCGCGAAGGGGTAGCAATCAGCCCCAGCATTTT
j_gene: TRBJ2-3; abundance: .; v_gene: TRBV5-1; d_gene: .; CDR3aa: CASSSGGPDTQYF; CDR3nt: TGCGCCAGCAGCTCCGGCGGGCCAGATACGCAGTATTTT
j_gene: TRBJ1-6; abundance: .; v_gene: TRBV29-1; d_gene: .; CDR3aa: CSVGSGGWNSPLHF; CDR3nt: TGCAGCGTAGGGTCAGGAGGGTGGAATTCACCCCTCCACTTT
j_gene: TRBJ2-3; abundance: .; v_gene: TRBV6-5; d_gene: .; CDR3aa: CASSFGTADTQYF; CDR3nt: TGTGCCAGCAGTTTCGGGACTGCAGATACGCAGTATTTT
j_gene: TRBJ2-3; abundance: once; v_gene: TRBV6-6; d_gene: .; CDR3aa: CASSYPAADTQYF; CDR3nt: TGTGCCAGCAGTTACCCCGCAGCAGATACGCAGTATTTT